Following are 9 T cell receptor beta chains from one sample sequenced in a study of blood T cell repertoires in COVID-19. Profiled with immunoSEQ multiplex PCR; TCRdb holds only in-frame clones, not every one. The sample includes 100,000 to 150,000 clones, roughly four fifths of them seen just once. Sequenced input: peripheral blood. These receptors originate from a young man with COVID-19, enrolled during active disease.

This rearrangement joins TRBV7-2 to TRBJ2-3; D is ambiguous. Germline loops: CDR1 SGHTA, CDR2 FQGNSA. The CDR3 contains 14 residues. Trimming removed 5 bases at V and 0 bases at J, with 9 bases between. The CDR3 here is CASSPMSSTDTQYF. The CDR3 region has the DNA TGTGCCAGCAGCCCCATGAGTAGCACAGATACGCAGTATTTT.

The chain uses TRBV12-5 and TRBJ2-5; possible D gene TRBD2, 6 bases. V gave up 5 bases and J gave up 1 base, with 8 bases separating them. The CDR3 spans 13 residues. Germline CDR1 is LGHNT and CDR2 is FRNRAP. The CDR3 DNA reads as TGTGCTAGTGGTGCCGGGAGCCAAGAGACCCAGTACTTC. Amino acids: CASGAGSQETQYF.

The chain joins TRBV27 to TRBJ2-3, with 7 bases matching TRBD2. J gave up 2 bases and V 5 bases, and 7 bases lay outside the gene matches. There are 15 residues in the CDR3. Germline CDR1 is MNHEY and CDR2 is SMNVEV (reference sequence). The CDR3 nucleotides are TGTGCCAGCAGTCCGCTACTAGCGTACACAGATACGCAGTATTTT. Translating it yields CASSPLLAYTDTQYF.

V and J are TRBV12-5 and TRBJ1-5, with unresolved D. V was clipped by 1 base and J by 4 bases, with 8 bases between them. The CDR3 consists of 14 residues. Germline V CDR1 and CDR2: LGHNT, FRNRAP. The CDR3 loop reads CASGLGQINQPQHF. The CDR3 DNA reads as TGTGCTAGTGGTTTGGGGCAGATAAATCAGCCCCAGCATTTT.

The V call is TRBV28, the J call TRBJ1-5, with 7 bases matching TRBD1. CDR3 size: 18 residues. Germline V gene data show CDR1 as MDHEN and CDR2 as SYDVKM. V was clipped by 3 bases and J by 1 base; unmatched bases: 12. The DNA for the CDR3 is TGTGCCAGCAGTTTCCGCGACGGACAGGCGGGCAGCAATCAGCCCCAGCATTTT. Its protein is CASSFRDGQAGSNQPQHF.

The V gene is TRBV11-3, the J gene TRBJ2-3; TRBD2 agrees at 14 bases. CDR3 length: 19 amino acids. CDR1 is SGHNT, CDR2 YENEEA, per germline. The trim removed 2 bases at V and 5 bases at J, leaving 12 bases unmatched. For the CDR3, the DNA is TGTGCCAGCAGCTTATGGGGACTAGCGGGAGCTATGAGACAAGATACGCAGTATTTT. It encodes CASSLWGLAGAMRQDTQYF.

The J gene is TRBJ2-2, the V gene TRBV7-9; D is possibly TRBD1 (6 bases). CDR1 SEHNR and CDR2 FQNEAQ come from the germline V gene (reference sequence). The CDR3 runs to 15 residues. V was pared by 5 bases and J by 5 bases, with 15 bases between. The chain's CDR3 is CASSLQGMETGELFF. For the CDR3, the DNA is TGTGCCAGCAGCCTCCAGGGGATGGAAACCGGGGAGCTGTTTTTT.

The chain couples TRBV7-9 to TRBJ1-2, with 7 bases lining up with TRBD1. The CDR3 has 14 amino acids. After removal of 4 bases from V and 5 bases from J, the junction contained 7 bases not matched to a gene. CDR1 is SEHNR, CDR2 FQNEAQ, per germline (reference sequence). The DNA for the CDR3 is TGTGCCAGCAGCTCCTCCGGGACAGAATATGGCTACACCTTC. Protein: CASSSSGTEYGYTF. Together with reference TRBV7-9 and TRBJ1-2, the CDR3 gives the full variable domain: DTGVSQNPRHKITKRGQNVTFRCDPISEHNRLYWYRQTLGQGPEFLTYFQNEAQLEKSRLLSDRFSAERPKGSFSTLEIQRTEQGDSAMYLCASSSSGTEYGYTFGSGTRLTVV.

This clone has just a few counts. The chain has TRBV7-9 and TRBJ1-5; D is uncertain. Germline V gene sequence: CDR1 SEHNR, CDR2 FQNEAQ (reference sequence). This CDR3 comprises 15 residues. Trimming left V 1 base short and J 2 bases short, with 9 bases between. This chain's CDR3 is CASSLGSFGNQPQHF. Written as DNA, the CDR3 is TGTGCCAGCAGCTTAGGCAGTTTTGGCAATCAGCCCCAGCATTTT.